A single sample is the source of the 2 T cell receptor beta chains below, sequenced in a study of T cells expressing NK-cell markers. TCRdb reprocessed the 5' RACE reads and reports one entry per CDR3 protein, with no DNA. Reported are roughly 450,000 distinct CDR3 sequences; the ten largest clones contain about 1.5%. Sequencing used blood T cells: a sorted CD56 or NKG2C T cell subset, CD4+ or CD8+ T cells, or bulk PBMC T cells (not recorded which). These receptors were taken from a woman aged 45-59 years in good health.

The chain has TRBV30 and TRBJ2-4; TCRdb proposes TRBD1, but this gene call is untestable without DNA. The length of the CDR3 is 15 residues. The germline V gene encodes CDR1 GTSNPN and CDR2 SVGIG (reference sequence). The chain's CDR3 is CAWSSEGSGKNIQYF.

The gene calls are TRBV25-1 and TRBJ2-5; the TRBD2 assignment by TCRdb is unverifiable without DNA. CDR3 length: 16 amino acids. Germline V gene lookup returns CDR1 MGHDK and CDR2 SYGVNS. This CDR3 reads CASSEWVAGGQETQYF.